The 17 T cell receptor beta chains reported below all come from one sample, sequenced in a study of cytomegalovirus exposure and HLA in healthy donors. Use of 60 Vbeta and 13 Jbeta primers characterized the PCR. Assay used: immunoSEQ multiplex PCR; TCRdb lists only in-frame clones, some missing. Here the sample spans fewer than 250,000 clones, around nine tenths being singletons. Material for sequencing was PBMCs. Source of these receptors: a woman aged 18-29 years in good health and CMV-seronegative.

This chain uses TRBV28 with TRBJ1-3; D may be TRBD1 (6 bases). CDR3 size: 14 residues. Germline CDR1 MDHEN, CDR2 SYDVKM. The V end lost 6 bases, the J end lost 8 bases, and 17 bases lay between the germline ends. This chain's CDR3 is CASSRGGQTDTIYF. CDR3 coding DNA: TGTGCCAGCAGCCGGGGGGGGCAAACGGACACCATATATTTT.

The chain carries TRBV7-6 and TRBJ2-3; TRBD2 matches at 15 bases. J lost 6 bases, V lost 5 bases, and 6 bases had no gene match. There are 16 residues in the CDR3. Germline CDR1 is SGHVS and CDR2 is FNYEAQ. Written as DNA, the CDR3 is TGTGCCAGCAGCCTGGGACTAGCGGGGGGCGTGGATACGCAGTATTTT. The encoded protein is CASSLGLAGGVDTQYF.

Turning to this clone: The junction shows a germline mismatch at one end, possibly a read error. This chain's CDR3 is CASSEEGGINF. The CDR3 coding sequence is TGTGCCAGCAGTGAGGAAGGGGGCATTAATTTC. This chain uses TRBV2 with TRBJ2-7, with 7 positions matching TRBD1. Germline loops: CDR1 SNHLY, CDR2 FYNNEI. CDR3 size: 11 residues.

This chain uses TRBV2 with TRBJ1-3; the D gene is possibly TRBD1 (6 bases). Per the germline V gene, CDR1 is SNHLY and CDR2 is FYNNEI. The CDR3 is made up of 18 amino acids. Trimming stripped 1 base from V and 0 bases from J, with 16 bases between. The CDR3: CASSEVLWTEDSGNTIYF. The DNA for the CDR3 is TGTGCCAGCAGTGAAGTTTTGTGGACAGAGGACTCTGGAAACACCATATATTTT.

Worth noting for this clone: One end of the junction fails to match germline, which may point to a read error. The chain joins TRBV7-9 to TRBJ1-2; D gene unclear. Germline CDR1 and CDR2: SEHNR and FQNEAQ (reference sequence). The CDR3 has 12 amino acids. The DNA of the CDR3 is TGTTCCAGCAGCTTAAAATTGGAGGGCTACACCTTC. As protein: CSSSLKLEGYTF. The variable domain in full, completed from reference TRBV7-9 and TRBJ1-2, reads DTGVSQNPRHKITKRGQNVTFRCDPISEHNRLYWYRQTLGQGPEFLTYFQNEAQLEKSRLLSDRFSAERPKGSFSTLEIQRTEQGDSAMYLCSSSLKLEGYTFGSGTRLTVV.

This sequence joins TRBV28 and TRBJ1-2, with D maybe TRBD1 (5 bases). With 4 bases removed from V and 4 bases from J, the gap between germline ends came to 13 bases. Germline values: CDR1 MDHEN, CDR2 SYDVKM. CDR3 length: 14 amino acids. The CDR3 DNA is TGTGCCAGCAGTTCCGGGGGGTCTGGCTATGGCTACACCTTC. It codes for CASSSGGSGYGYTF.

The V gene is TRBV10-1, the J gene TRBJ2-5; 8 bases line up with TRBD1. The CDR3 covers 15 residues. The V gene end was trimmed by 3 bases and the J gene end by 2 bases; junction bases not matched to a gene: 5. In germline, CDR1 is WNHNN, CDR2 SYGVQD (reference sequence). CDR3 amino acids: CASSDPGTGQETQYF. As DNA, the CDR3 is TGCGCCAGCAGTGACCCCGGGACAGGACAAGAGACCCAGTACTTC.

CDR3 residues: CASSPSRQGGTGELFF. CDR3 bases: TGCGCCAGCAGCCCTTCGAGACAGGGGGGTACCGGGGAGCTGTTTTTT. The chain joins TRBV4-1 to TRBJ2-2; 9 nucleotides match TRBD1. V shed 4 bases, J shed 5 bases, and the junction held 8 bases outside the gene matches. Looked up from germline, CDR1 is MGHRA and CDR2 is YSYEKL. The CDR3 extends over 16 amino acids.

This clone was seen a single time. The chain links TRBV4-3 to TRBJ1-2; TRBD1 agrees at 9 bases. CDR1 and CDR2 from the germline V gene are LGHNA and YSLEER. There are 15 residues in the CDR3. With V trimmed by 0 bases and J by 8 bases, 7 bases remained unmatched. The chain's CDR3 is CASSQEVFTGGGYTF. In DNA form, the CDR3 reads TGCGCCAGCAGCCAAGAGGTATTTACAGGGGGCGGCTACACCTTC.

The CDR3 DNA reads TGTGCCAGCATCCACAGGGGGCCCACAGATACGCAGTATTTT. Its translation is CASIHRGPTDTQYF. V is TRBV27 and J is TRBJ2-3; TRBD1 agrees at 9 bases. V lost 7 bases, J lost 2 bases, and 4 bases stayed unmatched. Germline V gene data show CDR1 as MNHEY and CDR2 as SMNVEV (reference sequence). The CDR3 is 14 amino acids.

The chain links TRBV4-2 to TRBJ2-1; 8 bases are a match to TRBD2. Germline assignment: CDR1 LGHNA and CDR2 YNFKEQ. The CDR3 length is 16 residues. After removal of 0 bases from V and 4 bases from J, the junction contained 5 bases not matched to a gene. CDR3 DNA sequence: TGTGCCAGCAGCCAAGATCTGAGCGGGAGTTACAATGAGCAGTTCTTC. Protein: CASSQDLSGSYNEQFF.

V and J are TRBV7-2 and TRBJ1-2, with 11 bases aligning to TRBD1. The CDR3 has 16 residues. V lost 4 bases to trimming and J lost 5 bases; unmatched junction nucleotides: 9. CDR1 and CDR2 (germline): SGHTA, FQGNSA. In nucleotides, the CDR3 is TGTGCCAGCAGCTCGGACAGGGGGCGAGGCGGTTATGGCTACACCTTC. Its translation: CASSSDRGRGGYGYTF.

The V call is TRBV4-1, the J call TRBJ1-5; D call uncertain. V gave up 4 bases and J gave up 3 bases, with 13 bases separating them. Germline V lookup: CDR1 MGHRA, CDR2 YSYEKL. The CDR3 has 15 amino acids. The CDR3 region has the DNA TGCGCCAGCAGCCTCGACAACGAAAACAATCAGCCCCAGCATTTT. It specifies CASSLDNENNQPQHF.

The table lists this clone with a count of one. The chain couples TRBV4-1 to TRBJ2-5, with D possibly TRBD2 on 7 matching bases. Deletions cut 0 bases from V and 0 bases from J, with 11 bases between. Germline V CDR1 and CDR2: MGHRA, YSYEKL. The CDR3 totals 16 residues. This CDR3 reads CASSQEGGGHQETQYF. CDR3 bases: TGCGCCAGCAGCCAAGAAGGGGGGGGGCACCAAGAGACCCAGTACTTC.

The V call is TRBV30, the J call TRBJ1-6; D is possibly TRBD1 (5 bases). CDR3 length: 13 amino acids. With 4 bases removed from V and 5 bases from J, the gap between germline ends came to 9 bases. Per the germline V gene, CDR1 is GTSNPN and CDR2 is SVGIG (reference sequence). The CDR3 DNA sequence: TGTGCCTGGACGGGACTTAATAATTCACCCCTCCACTTT. Amino acid sequence: CAWTGLNNSPLHF.

This chain uses TRBV7-9 with TRBJ2-2; D perhaps matches TRBD2 (6 bases). Looked up from germline, CDR1 is SEHNR and CDR2 is FQNEAQ (reference sequence). V lost 11 bases and J lost 4, with 20 bases in between. The CDR3 contains 15 residues. This CDR3 reads CAADSEGAGTGELFF. The CDR3 coding sequence is TGTGCCGCTGATTCGGAGGGCGCGGGCACCGGGGAGCTGTTTTTT.

Turning to this clone: Its ends do not fully match the called genes, so a read error is possible. V and J are TRBV7-7 and TRBJ2-2; 9 bases are shared with TRBD1. The germline gives CDR1 SSHAT, CDR2 FNYEAQ (reference sequence). This CDR3 contains 16 residues. The DNA of the CDR3 is TGTGCTAGCAGCGACTACAGGGGGCTAAGGACCGGGGAGCTGTTTTTT. Translation gives CASSDYRGLRTGELFF.